This record looks at one T cell receptor (beta chain) sequence and its context. TCRdb's table, derived via immunoSEQ multiplex PCR, lists solely in-frame clones and lacks some. The data contain approximately 270,000 clones, roughly nine tenths of them singletons. These data are taken from a study of blood T cell repertoires in COVID-19. At the level of the study: The study drew acute and convalescent COVID-19 samples from the United States, Italy and Spain.

CDR1 is KGHDR and CDR2 is SFDVKD in the germline V gene. V gave up 7 bases and J gave up 1 base, with 10 bases separating them. This CDR3 is 14 amino acids long. This TCR was sampled from a man between 18 and 29 years old with active or convalescent COVID-19. The J gene is TRBJ1-5, the V gene TRBV24-1; no clear D. The material sequenced was peripheral blood. The DNA of the CDR3 is TGTGCCACCAGGGACTCGGGCAGCAATCAGCCCCAGCATTTT. It specifies CATRDSGSNQPQHF.